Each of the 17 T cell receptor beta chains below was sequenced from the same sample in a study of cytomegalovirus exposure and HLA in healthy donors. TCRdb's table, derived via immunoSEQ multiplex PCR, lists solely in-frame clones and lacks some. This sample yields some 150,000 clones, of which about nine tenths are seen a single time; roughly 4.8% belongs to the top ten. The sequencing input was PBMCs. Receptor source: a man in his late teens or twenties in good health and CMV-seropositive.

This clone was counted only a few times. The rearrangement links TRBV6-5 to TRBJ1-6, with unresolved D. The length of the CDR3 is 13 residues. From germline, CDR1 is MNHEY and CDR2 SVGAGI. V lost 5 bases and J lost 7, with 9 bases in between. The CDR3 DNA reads TGTGCCAGCAGTCGAAACCGGAATTCACCCCTCCACTTT. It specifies CASSRNRNSPLHF.

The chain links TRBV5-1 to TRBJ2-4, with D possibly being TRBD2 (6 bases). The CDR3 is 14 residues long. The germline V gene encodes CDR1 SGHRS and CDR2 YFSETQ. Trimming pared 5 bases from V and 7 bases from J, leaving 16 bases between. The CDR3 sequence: CASSKAGPKNIQYF. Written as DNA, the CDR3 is TGCGCCAGCAGTAAGGCGGGGCCTAAGAACATTCAGTACTTC.

The CDR3 spells CASSHGTGTETQYF. CDR3 DNA: TGCGCCAGCAGCCACGGGACAGGGACGGAGACCCAGTACTTC. The chain employs TRBV5-1 and TRBJ2-5, with 9 bases fitting TRBD1. There are 14 residues in the CDR3. The V gene's germline CDR1 is SGHRS and CDR2 YFSETQ. V lost 4 bases and J lost 5; bases outside the gene matches: 6.

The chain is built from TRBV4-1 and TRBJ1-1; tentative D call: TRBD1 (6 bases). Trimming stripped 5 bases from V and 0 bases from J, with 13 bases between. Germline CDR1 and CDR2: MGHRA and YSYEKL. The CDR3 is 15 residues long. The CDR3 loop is CASSRGGQLNTEAFF. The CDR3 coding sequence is TGCGCCAGCAGCAGAGGAGGACAGCTGAACACTGAAGCTTTCTTT.

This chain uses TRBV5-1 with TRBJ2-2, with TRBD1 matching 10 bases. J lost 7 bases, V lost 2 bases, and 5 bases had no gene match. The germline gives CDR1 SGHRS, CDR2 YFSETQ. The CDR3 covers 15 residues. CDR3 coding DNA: TGCGCCAGCAGCTTCGGGACAGGGGAAATCGGGGAGCTGTTTTTT. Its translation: CASSFGTGEIGELFF.

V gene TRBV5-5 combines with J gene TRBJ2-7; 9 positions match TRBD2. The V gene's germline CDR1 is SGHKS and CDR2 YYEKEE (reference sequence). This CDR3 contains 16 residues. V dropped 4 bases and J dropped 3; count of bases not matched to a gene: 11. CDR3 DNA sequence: TGTGCCAGCAGCGTAAGCGGGGGGTCGGTCTACTACGAGCAGTACTTC. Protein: CASSVSGGSVYYEQYF.

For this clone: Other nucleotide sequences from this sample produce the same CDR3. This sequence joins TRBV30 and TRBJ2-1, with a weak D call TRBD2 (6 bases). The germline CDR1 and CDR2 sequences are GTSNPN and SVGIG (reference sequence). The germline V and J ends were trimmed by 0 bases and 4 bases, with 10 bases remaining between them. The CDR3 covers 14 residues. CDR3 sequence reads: CAWSVGGLYNEQFF. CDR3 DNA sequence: TGTGCCTGGAGTGTGGGGGGTTTATACAATGAGCAGTTCTTC.

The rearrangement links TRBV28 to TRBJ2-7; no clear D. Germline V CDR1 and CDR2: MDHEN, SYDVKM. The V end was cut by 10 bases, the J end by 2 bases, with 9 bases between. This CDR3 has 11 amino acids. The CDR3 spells CAIAAAYEQYF. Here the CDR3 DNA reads TGTGCCATCGCGGCAGCCTACGAGCAGTACTTC.

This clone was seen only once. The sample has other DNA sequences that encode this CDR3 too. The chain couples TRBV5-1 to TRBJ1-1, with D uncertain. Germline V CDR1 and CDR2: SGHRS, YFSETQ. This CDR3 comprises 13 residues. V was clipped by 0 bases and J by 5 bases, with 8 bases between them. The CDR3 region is CASSLAGVTEAFF. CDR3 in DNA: TGCGCCAGCAGCTTGGCCGGGGTTACTGAAGCTTTCTTT.

CDR3 sequence reads: CASSLPGQEGSNEQYF. The DNA for the CDR3 is TGTGCCAGCAGCTTACCGGGACAGGAGGGATCGAACGAGCAGTACTTC. The chain has TRBV13 and TRBJ2-7; TRBD1 matches 8 bases. The trim removed 2 bases at V and 5 bases at J, leaving 11 bases unmatched. This CDR3 comprises 16 residues. Germline values: CDR1 PRHDT, CDR2 FYEKMQ (reference sequence). The full variable domain, its missing parts supplied by reference TRBV13 and TRBJ2-7, is AAGVIQSPRHLIKEKRETATLKCYPIPRHDTVYWYQQGPGQDPQFLISFYEKMQSDKGSIPDRFSAQQFSDYHSELNMSSLELGDSALYFCASSLPGQEGSNEQYFGPGTRLTVT.

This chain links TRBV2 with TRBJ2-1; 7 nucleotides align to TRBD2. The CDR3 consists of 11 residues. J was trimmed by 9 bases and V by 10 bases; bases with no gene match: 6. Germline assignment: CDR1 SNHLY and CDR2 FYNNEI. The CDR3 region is CAILGEGEQFF. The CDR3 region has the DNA TGTGCCATCCTGGGGGAGGGTGAGCAGTTCTTC.

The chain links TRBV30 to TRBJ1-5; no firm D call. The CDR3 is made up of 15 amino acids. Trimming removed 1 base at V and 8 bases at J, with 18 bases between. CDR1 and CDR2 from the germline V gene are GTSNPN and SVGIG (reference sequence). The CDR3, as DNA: TGTGCCTGGAGTGGTAGGGTGGATAAGGAGGAGCCCCAGCATTTT. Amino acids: CAWSGRVDKEEPQHF.

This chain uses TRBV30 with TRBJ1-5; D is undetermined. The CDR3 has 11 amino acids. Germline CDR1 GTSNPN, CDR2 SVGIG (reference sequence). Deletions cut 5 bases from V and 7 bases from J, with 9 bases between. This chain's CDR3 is CAWGREQPQHF. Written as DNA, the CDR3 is TGTGCCTGGGGTCGGGAGCAGCCCCAGCATTTT.

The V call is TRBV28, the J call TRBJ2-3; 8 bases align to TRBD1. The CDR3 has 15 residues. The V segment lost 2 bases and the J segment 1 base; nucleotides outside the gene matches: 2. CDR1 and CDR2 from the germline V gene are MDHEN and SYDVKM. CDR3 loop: CASSLGGQGTDTQYF. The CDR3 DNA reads TGTGCCAGCAGTTTAGGGGGACAGGGCACAGATACGCAGTATTTT. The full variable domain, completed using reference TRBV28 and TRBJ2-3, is DVKVTQSSRYLVKRTGEKVFLECVQDMDHENMFWYRQDPGLGLRLIYFSYDVKMKEKGDIPEGYSVSREKKERFSLILESASTNQTSMYLCASSLGGQGTDTQYFGPGTRLTVL.

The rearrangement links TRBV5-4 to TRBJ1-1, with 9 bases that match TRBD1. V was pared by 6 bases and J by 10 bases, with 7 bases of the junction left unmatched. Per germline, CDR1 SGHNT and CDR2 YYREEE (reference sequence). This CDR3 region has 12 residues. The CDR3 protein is CASNIQGARAFF. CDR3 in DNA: TGTGCCAGCAACATACAGGGGGCAAGAGCTTTCTTT.

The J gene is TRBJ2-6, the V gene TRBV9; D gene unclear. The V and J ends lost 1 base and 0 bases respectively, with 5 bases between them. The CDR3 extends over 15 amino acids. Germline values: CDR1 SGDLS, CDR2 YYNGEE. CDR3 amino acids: CASSVMSSGANVLTF. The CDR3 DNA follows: TGTGCCAGCAGCGTAATGAGCTCTGGGGCCAACGTCCTGACTTTC.

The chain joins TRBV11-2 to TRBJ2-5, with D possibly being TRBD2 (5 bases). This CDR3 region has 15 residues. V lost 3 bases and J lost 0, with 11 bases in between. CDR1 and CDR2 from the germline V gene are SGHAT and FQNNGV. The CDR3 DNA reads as TGTGCCAGCAGCTTGGCGGGTTGGTACCAAGAGACCCAGTACTTC. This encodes CASSLAGWYQETQYF.